The clone carrying this T cell receptor (beta chain) was seen more than once but under ten times. This sample is drawn from a study of cytomegalovirus exposure and HLA in healthy donors. Germline CDR1 is LGHNA and CDR2 is YSLEER. There are 14 residues in the CDR3. Trimming took 1 base from V and 5 from J; bases not matched to a gene: 4. With 60 Vbeta and 13 Jbeta primers, the PCR was carried out. The protocol was immunoSEQ multiplex PCR, while the TCRdb copy is restricted to in-frame clones and leaves out a portion. The repertoire includes fewer than 200,000 clones, over 9.5% of them detected once, and about 7.8% sits in the top ten.

Specimen: PBMCs. The receptor's source is a man between 50 and 59 years old in good health and CMV-seropositive. The rearrangement links TRBV4-3 to TRBJ2-5; TRBD2 aligns across 7 bases. The CDR3 coding sequence is TGCGCCAGCAGCCAAGTCCTACTAGCGGAGACCCAGTACTTC. Translated: CASSQVLLAETQYF.